Presented here are 32 T cell receptor beta chains from one specimen sequenced in a study of Ad26.COV2.S vaccination and SARS-CoV-2 variants. Using immunoSEQ multiplex PCR, the repertoire was profiled, and TCRdb retains in-frame clones only, with some absent. The sample includes 350,000 to 500,000 clones, 90% of them seen just once. Treatment denoted: 15 to 20 received Ad26.COV2.S at low or high dose, single or two shots; about 5 received placebo; per-sample allocation not given. Sampling was performed 63 days after the first vaccine or placebo injection. Sample: peripheral blood, taken in a trial of Ad26.COV2.S vaccine versus placebo. The receptors originated from a person aged 18-65 years who received the Ad26.COV2.S COVID-19 vaccine or a placebo.

The genes are TRBV6-2 or TRBV6-3 and TRBJ2-1, with D perhaps matching TRBD1 (6 bases). Germline CDR1 and CDR2: MNHEY and SVGEGT. V was cut by 0 bases and J by 2 bases, with 11 bases left in between. The CDR3 covers 16 residues. The CDR3 nucleotides read TGTGCCAGCAGTTACTCACAGGGCCTTACCTACAATGAGCAGTTCTTC. It codes for CASSYSQGLTYNEQFF.

J is TRBJ2-2 and V is TRBV28; D call uncertain. Germline V gives CDR1 MDHEN, CDR2 SYDVKM. Trimming stripped 9 bases from V and 2 bases from J, with 10 bases between. This CDR3 region has 13 residues. The CDR3 DNA reads as TGTGCCAGTAGCTCTATTAACACCGGGGAGCTGTTTTTT. Its translation is CASSSINTGELFF. The complete variable domain, with remaining parts taken from reference TRBV28 and TRBJ2-2, reads DVKVTQSSRYLVKRTGEKVFLECVQDMDHENMFWYRQDPGLGLRLIYFSYDVKMKEKGDIPEGYSVSREKKERFSLILESASTNQTSMYLCASSSINTGELFFGEGSRLTVL.

The CDR3: CSLSREGSTDTQYF. The DNA of the CDR3 is TGCAGCCTTTCCCGAGAAGGGAGCACAGATACGCAGTATTTT. V is TRBV29-1 and J is TRBJ2-3; D ambiguous. Per germline, CDR1 SQVTM and CDR2 ANQGSEA. The CDR3 sequence is 14 residues long. Trimming removed 8 bases from V and 0 bases from J, with 15 bases in between.

The CDR3 here is CASSKQMNTEAFF. The CDR3 DNA sequence: TGTGCCAGCAGCAAGCAGATGAACACTGAAGCTTTCTTT. This chain joins TRBV7-3 and TRBJ1-1; D call uncertain. Germline CDR1 reads SGHTA; CDR2 reads FQGTGA. The CDR3 has 13 amino acids. Trimming cost V 5 bases and J 0 bases, with 7 bases left between them.

This chain links TRBV14 with TRBJ1-2; D remains ambiguous. The CDR3 runs to 15 residues. Germline V lookup: CDR1 SGHDN, CDR2 FVKESK. Trimming stripped 6 bases from V and 4 bases from J, with 18 bases between. The CDR3 here is CASSHDPSWSYGYTF. The CDR3 DNA follows: TGTGCCAGCAGTCATGACCCTTCGTGGAGCTATGGCTACACCTTC.

The table lists this clone with a count of one. V and J are TRBV4-3 and TRBJ2-2; D ambiguous. V was clipped by 2 bases and J by 2 bases, with 6 bases between them. Germline values: CDR1 LGHNA, CDR2 YSLEER. The CDR3 has 14 residues. The CDR3 region has the DNA TGCGCCAGCAGCCAATTGCACAACACCGGGGAGCTGTTTTTT. This codes for CASSQLHNTGELFF.

The chain is built from TRBV4-1 and TRBJ2-4; D call uncertain. V lost 3 bases and J 2 bases, leaving 5 bases between the germline ends. This CDR3 spans 13 amino acids. Germline V gives CDR1 MGHRA, CDR2 YSYEKL. This CDR3 is CASSQVPKNIQYF. The CDR3 DNA sequence: TGCGCCAGCAGCCAGGTCCCCAAAAACATTCAGTACTTC.

Regarding this clone: Other nucleotide sequences in the sample specify the same CDR3. This chain connects TRBV30 to TRBJ2-6; D is unresolved. Per the germline V gene, CDR1 is GTSNPN and CDR2 is SVGIG (reference sequence). The CDR3 runs to 12 residues. V gave up 5 bases and J gave up 1 base, with 3 bases separating them. CDR3: CAWGSGANVLTF. In nucleotides, the CDR3 is TGTGCCTGGGGATCTGGGGCCAACGTCCTGACTTTC.

This chain connects TRBV4-2 to TRBJ2-1; TRBD2 agrees at 11 bases. The CDR3 length is 16 residues. V gave up 1 base and J gave up 10 bases; unmatched junction bases: 9. CDR1 and CDR2 from the germline V gene are LGHNA and YNFKEQ. Here the CDR3 DNA reads TGTGCCAGCAGCCAAGCCCGGGCTAGCGGGAGGATCGAGCAGTTCTTC. It is translated as CASSQARASGRIEQFF.

The chain links TRBV5-1 to TRBJ2-3; 9 bases are a match to TRBD2. The V gene end was trimmed by 2 bases and the J gene end by 5 bases; junction bases not matched to a gene: 6. The CDR3 runs to 15 residues. Germline loops: CDR1 SGHRS, CDR2 YFSETQ. The CDR3 protein is CASSFRGRGGDTQYF. CDR3 nucleotides: TGCGCCAGCAGCTTCCGCGGGAGGGGCGGAGATACGCAGTATTTT.

The chain links TRBV29-1 to TRBJ2-2, with 7 nucleotides matching TRBD1. The CDR3 is 13 residues long. Looked up from germline, CDR1 is SQVTM and CDR2 is ANQGSEA. Trimming cost V 5 bases and J 6 bases; bases outside gene matches: 6. The CDR3: CSVTGQAAGELFF. As DNA, the CDR3 is TGCAGCGTTACAGGACAGGCAGCCGGGGAGCTGTTTTTT.

This chain joins TRBV5-6 and TRBJ2-5; D is uncertain. Germline values: CDR1 SGHDT, CDR2 YYEEEE. The CDR3 spans 14 residues. The V end was cut by 0 bases, the J end by 4 bases, with 10 bases between. The DNA for the CDR3 is TGTGCCAGCAGCTTGGACTACCCCACAGAGACCCAGTACTTC. Its translation: CASSLDYPTETQYF. The full variable domain, in which reference TRBV5-6 and TRBJ2-5 provide the parts outside the CDR3, is DAGVTQSPTHLIKTRGQQVTLRCSPKSGHDTVSWYQQALGQGPQFIFQYYEEEERQRGNFPDRFSGHQFPNYSSELNVNALLLGDSALYLCASSLDYPTETQYFGPGTRLLVL.

V and J are TRBV6-5 and TRBJ2-2; 8 bases are shared with TRBD1. V gave up 0 bases and J gave up 7 bases; unmatched junction bases: 7. The CDR3 sequence is 16 residues long. The V gene's germline CDR1 is MNHEY and CDR2 SVGAGI. The CDR3 nucleotides are TGTGCCAGCAGTTACTCAACAGGGGGGTTGGTCGGGGAGCTGTTTTTT. Translated: CASSYSTGGLVGELFF.

The rearrangement links TRBV4-1 to TRBJ1-6; D gene unclear. The germline CDR1 and CDR2 sequences are MGHRA and YSYEKL. The CDR3 is 14 residues long. V lost 0 bases to trimming and J lost 6 bases, with 6 bases between them. As DNA, the CDR3 is TGCGCCAGCAGCCAAGAGATACTTAATTCACCCCTCCACTTT. As protein: CASSQEILNSPLHF.

The CDR3 DNA reads as TGTGCCAGCAGCCGCCCGGGACAGCCCACAGATACGCAGTATTTT. Translated, it gives CASSRPGQPTDTQYF. J is TRBJ2-3 and V is TRBV13, with 7 positions matching TRBD1. The CDR3 runs to 15 residues. The germline gives CDR1 PRHDT, CDR2 FYEKMQ (reference sequence). The ends lost 5 bases at V and 2 bases at J; junction bases unmatched: 7.

The genes are TRBV7-6 and TRBJ1-3; possibly TRBD1 for D (6 bases). The germline V gene encodes CDR1 SGHVS and CDR2 FNYEAQ. V was cut by 3 bases and J by 1 base, with 10 bases left in between. The CDR3 spans 15 residues. The CDR3 DNA is TGTGCCAGCAGCTTCGGACAGAAGTCTGGAAACACCATATATTTT. This encodes CASSFGQKSGNTIYF.

The chain carries TRBV5-6 and TRBJ2-7, with a tentative D call TRBD1 (6 bases). The germline V gene encodes CDR1 SGHDT and CDR2 YYEEEE. CDR3 length: 12 residues. Trimming removed 2 bases from V and 6 bases from J, with 9 bases in between. DNA of the CDR3: TGTGCCAGCAGCTTAGACAGGTCCGAGCAGTACTTC. Residues: CASSLDRSEQYF.

The genes are TRBV5-4 and TRBJ2-7, with a possible D match to TRBD1 (6 bases). Germline V lookup: CDR1 SGHNT, CDR2 YYREEE (reference sequence). Trimming stripped 4 bases from V and 5 bases from J, with 16 bases between. The CDR3 runs 14 residues. CDR3 nucleotides: TGTGCCAGCAGCGCTACCTCAGGGGTCGACGAGCAGTACTTC. Residues: CASSATSGVDEQYF.

This chain connects TRBV5-1 to TRBJ1-1; TRBD1 agrees at 7 bases. The CDR3 extends over 12 amino acids. V shed 2 bases and J 9 bases; nucleotides not matched to a gene: 4. CDR1 SGHRS and CDR2 YFSETQ come from the germline V gene. CDR3 region: CASSFDRDKAFF. DNA of the CDR3: TGCGCCAGCAGCTTCGACAGGGATAAAGCTTTCTTT. The entire variable domain, with the rest obtained from reference TRBV5-1 and TRBJ1-1, is as follows: KAGVTQTPRYLIKTRGQQVTLSCSPISGHRSVSWYQQTPGQGLQFLFEYFSETQRNKGNFPGRFSGRQFSNSRSEMNVSTLELGDSALYLCASSFDRDKAFFGQGTRLTVV.

The chain uses TRBV27 and TRBJ2-5; D is unclear. The CDR3 covers 13 residues. In germline, CDR1 is MNHEY, CDR2 SMNVEV (reference sequence). V shed 2 bases and J shed 4 bases, with 8 bases lying between them. The CDR3 DNA sequence: TGTGCCAGCAGTTTAGGACCAGGAGAGACCCAGTACTTC. Amino acids: CASSLGPGETQYF.

The chain recombines TRBV12-3 or TRBV12-4 with TRBJ1-2, with D uncertain. This CDR3 is built from 13 residues. The V end was cut by 3 bases, the J end by 2 bases, with 7 bases between. The CDR3 loop is CASSLMRNYGYTF. The CDR3 DNA reads TGTGCCAGCAGTTTGATGAGAAACTATGGCTACACCTTC.

The chain links TRBV6-2 or TRBV6-3 to TRBJ2-1; no clear D gene. In germline, CDR1 is MNHEY, CDR2 SVGEGT. This CDR3 contains 16 residues. Trimming took off 1 base at V and 2 bases at J, with 12 bases between the two ends. The CDR3 bases are TGTGCCAGCAGTTACTTAGGCGAAGGCACCTACAATGAGCAGTTCTTC. Residues: CASSYLGEGTYNEQFF.

The genes are TRBV9 and TRBJ2-1; D unclear. The length of the CDR3 is 16 residues. CDR1 is SGDLS and CDR2 is YYNGEE in the germline V gene. V was pared by 0 bases and J by 7 bases, with 17 bases between. CDR3 coding DNA: TGTGCCAGCAGCGTAGCAAGGTGGCCTGACCAAAATGAGCAGTTCTTC. Translation gives CASSVARWPDQNEQFF.

V gene TRBV18 combines with J gene TRBJ2-3, with TRBD2 matching over 11 bases. The length of the CDR3 is 17 residues. J lost 4 bases, V lost 2 bases, and 8 bases had no gene match. Germline-derived CDR1 and CDR2 are KGHSH and LQKENI. The CDR3 spells CASSPTKLAGVADTQYF. CDR3 DNA sequence: TGTGCCAGCTCACCAACCAAACTAGCGGGAGTAGCAGATACGCAGTATTTT.

The sample holds a few counts of this clone. The chain combines TRBV5-6 with TRBJ2-2, with 9 bases fitting TRBD1. The germline gives CDR1 SGHDT, CDR2 YYEEEE. The CDR3 length is 16 residues. V lost 4 bases to trimming and J lost 9 bases; unmatched junction nucleotides: 13. The CDR3 bases are TGTGCCAGCAGCCTCGCACCGGGACAGGGATTCAGGGAGCTGTTTTTT. Protein: CASSLAPGQGFRELFF. Drawing the rest from reference TRBV5-6 and TRBJ2-2, the complete variable domain is DAGVTQSPTHLIKTRGQQVTLRCSPKSGHDTVSWYQQALGQGPQFIFQYYEEEERQRGNFPDRFSGHQFPNYSSELNVNALLLGDSALYLCASSLAPGQGFRELFFGEGSRLTVL.

The CDR3 region is CASSLGASYEQYF. DNA of the CDR3: TGTGCCAGCAGTCTCGGGGCCTCCTACGAGCAGTACTTC. The V and J genes are TRBV27 and TRBJ2-7; the D call may be TRBD1 or TRBD2 (5 bases each). V lost 5 bases, J lost 0 bases, and 8 bases lay in between. The germline CDR1 and CDR2 sequences are MNHEY and SMNVEV (reference sequence). The CDR3 length is 13 residues.

V is TRBV19 and J is TRBJ1-3; D is unresolved. This CDR3 comprises 14 residues. Trimming pared 3 bases from V and 4 bases from J, leaving 10 bases between. Germline V gene lookup returns CDR1 LNHDA and CDR2 SQIVND (reference sequence). CDR3 residues: CASSIYLAGNTIYF. The CDR3 DNA reads TGTGCCAGTAGTATCTACCTCGCAGGAAACACCATATATTTT.

The V call is TRBV5-1, the J call TRBJ1-1, with no clear D. The germline gives CDR1 SGHRS, CDR2 YFSETQ. The CDR3 loop spans 17 amino acids. Trimming stripped 4 bases from V and 1 base from J, with 20 bases between. This CDR3 is CASSQGWHDYTNTEAFF. The DNA of the CDR3 is TGCGCCAGCAGCCAAGGCTGGCACGATTATACGAACACTGAAGCTTTCTTT.

The rearrangement uses TRBV5-6 and TRBJ2-1; 7 nucleotides align to TRBD2. CDR1 is SGHDT, CDR2 YYEEEE, per germline. The CDR3 contains 16 residues. Trimming cost V 1 base and J 4 bases; bases outside gene matches: 8. CDR3 bases: TGTGCCAGCAGCTTGTTTCTAGCTAGCGGATACAATGAGCAGTTCTTC. Amino acid sequence: CASSLFLASGYNEQFF.

CDR3 sequence (DNA): TGTGCCAGCAGCTTATGGGGGGAGCCCCCCTCTGGGGCCAACGTCCTGACTTTC. It encodes CASSLWGEPPSGANVLTF. The genes are TRBV7-2 and TRBJ2-6, with D perhaps matching TRBD2 (6 bases). The CDR3 contains 18 residues. Trimming left V 2 bases short and J 0 bases short, with 14 bases between. Germline loops: CDR1 SGHTA, CDR2 FQGNSA.

The chain is built from TRBV19 and TRBJ2-1; 8 bases line up with TRBD2. Looked up from germline, CDR1 is LNHDA and CDR2 is SQIVND (reference sequence). V lost 5 bases, J lost 0 bases, and 3 bases stayed unmatched. This CDR3 comprises 15 residues. The CDR3: CASSLSGSSYNEQFF. The CDR3 DNA reads TGTGCCAGTAGTTTAAGCGGGAGCTCCTACAATGAGCAGTTCTTC.

The chain joins TRBV28 to TRBJ2-1; no definite D call. V dropped 8 bases and J dropped 4 bases, with 9 bases sitting between them. From germline, CDR1 is MDHEN and CDR2 SYDVKM. CDR3 length: 12 residues. The CDR3 region has the DNA TGTGCCAGCCTCAGAGCTTACAATGAGCAGTTCTTC. Translation gives CASLRAYNEQFF. Full variable domain (rest looked up from reference TRBV28 and TRBJ2-1): DVKVTQSSRYLVKRTGEKVFLECVQDMDHENMFWYRQDPGLGLRLIYFSYDVKMKEKGDIPEGYSVSREKKERFSLILESASTNQTSMYLCASLRAYNEQFFGPGTRLTVL.